These 8 T cell receptor beta chains share one sample of origin, sequenced in a study of spatial heterogeneity in lung cancer. TCRdb used MiXCR to reprocess the 5' RACE reads, holding one entry per CDR3 protein. There are about 45,000 distinct CDR3 sequences in the sample; approximately 7% occur only once, and about 39% lies in the top ten. The time point denotes: sample taken at primary tumor resection. This specimen was PBMCs, taken at surgery. The receptors were gathered from a female donor with early-stage non-small cell lung cancer.

This clonotype was picked up many times. The V gene is TRBV5-1, the J gene TRBJ1-1; D gene unclear. The CDR3 is made up of 13 amino acids. CDR1 is SGHRS, CDR2 YFSETQ, per germline. The germline V and J ends were trimmed by 5 bases and 4 bases, with 12 bases remaining between them. CDR3 bases: TGCGCCAGCAGTATCGGCGCAGCCACTGAAGCTTTCTTT. Translation gives CASSIGAATEAFF.

The CDR3 reads CSVEGGAAYEQYF. DNA of the CDR3: TGCAGCGTTGAAGGGGGGGCAGCCTACGAGCAGTACTTC. The chain combines TRBV29-1 with TRBJ2-7; D may correspond to TRBD1 or TRBD2 (6 bases each). Germline V gives CDR1 SQVTM, CDR2 ANQGSEA. The CDR3 is 13 residues long. V lost 1 base and J lost 2, with 9 bases in between.

The chain has TRBV3-1 and TRBJ2-1, with D possibly matching TRBD1 (5 bases). Trimming pared 4 bases from V and 3 bases from J, leaving 10 bases between. Germline V gives CDR1 LGHDT, CDR2 YNNKEL (reference sequence). The CDR3 is made up of 14 amino acids. In DNA, the CDR3 is TGTGCCAGCAGCCTCACGGACAACTACAATGAGCAGTTCTTC. Protein: CASSLTDNYNEQFF.

The gene calls are TRBV11-2 and TRBJ1-2; possible D gene TRBD1, 6 bases. Germline CDR1 reads SGHAT; CDR2 reads FQNNGV. Trimming cost V 5 bases and J 6 bases, with 19 bases left between them. The CDR3 totals 15 residues. CDR3 DNA sequence: TGTGCCAGCAGCCTACGGGACACCCCGGGAGATGGCTACACCTTC. Its translation is CASSLRDTPGDGYTF.

This clonotype came up a few times. The chain links TRBV7-9 to TRBJ1-6, with 9 positions matching TRBD1. CDR3 length: 18 residues. V lost 5 bases, J lost 1 base, and 9 bases stayed unmatched. Germline CDR1 reads SEHNR; CDR2 reads FQNEAQ (reference sequence). The CDR3 region has the DNA TGTGCCAGCAGCATCCGGGAGACAGGGGGATCCTATAATTCACCCCTCCACTTT. Protein sequence: CASSIRETGGSYNSPLHF.

This clonotype has ten or more counts. The chain joins TRBV19 to TRBJ2-1, with 10 bases lining up with TRBD2. This CDR3 is 15 amino acids long. The germline CDR1 and CDR2 sequences are LNHDA and SQIVND (reference sequence). CDR3 DNA sequence: TGTGAGCGGGAGGGGGCTTTAAGTAGGTACAATGAGCAGTTCTTC. It is translated as CEREGALSRYNEQFF.

V and J are TRBV7-9 and TRBJ2-3; unclear D gene. The CDR3 is made up of 14 amino acids. Deletions cut 8 bases from V and 0 bases from J, with 12 bases between. The germline V gene encodes CDR1 SEHNR and CDR2 FQNEAQ (reference sequence). CDR3 nucleotides: TGTGCCAGCGGAAAGAGCTCTAGCACAGATACGCAGTATTTT. Translating it yields CASGKSSSTDTQYF. Full variable domain (outside the CDR3, taken from reference TRBV7-9 and TRBJ2-3): DTGVSQNPRHKITKRGQNVTFRCDPISEHNRLYWYRQTLGQGPEFLTYFQNEAQLEKSRLLSDRFSAERPKGSFSTLEIQRTEQGDSAMYLCASGKSSSTDTQYFGPGTRLTVL.

This clonotype was picked up many times. The V gene is TRBV6-5, the J gene TRBJ2-3; possibly TRBD2 for D (6 bases). The germline V gene has CDR1 MNHEY and CDR2 SVGAGI. The germline V and J ends were trimmed by 2 bases and 1 base, with 13 bases remaining between them. The CDR3 length is 16 residues. The CDR3 sequence: CASSYTPPGGTDTQYF. The CDR3 DNA reads as TGTGCCAGCAGTTACACCCCCCCGGGGGGCACAGATACGCAGTATTTT.